These 8 T cell receptor beta chains originate from one sample sequenced in a study of shared clonotypes between healthy human individuals. Only in-frame clones appear in the TCRdb table, and some are missing; sequencing was by immunoSEQ multiplex PCR. The sample has 2 million to 2.5 million clones, 85% to 95% seen once. The material sequenced was naive CD4+ T cells sorted from blood. The subset: CD45RA+ positively selected. The receptors derive from a young man in good health.

The chain links TRBV5-6 to TRBJ2-3, with D perhaps TRBD1 (5 bases). With 4 bases removed from V and 6 bases from J, the gap between germline ends came to 15 bases. CDR1 and CDR2 (germline): SGHDT, YYEEEE. This CDR3 is 14 amino acids long. CDR3 sequence (DNA): TGTGCCAGCAGCCCAGAAGGGGCATTGGATACGCAGTATTTT. This sequence encodes CASSPEGALDTQYF. Full variable domain (rest looked up from reference TRBV5-6 and TRBJ2-3): DAGVTQSPTHLIKTRGQQVTLRCSPKSGHDTVSWYQQALGQGPQFIFQYYEEEERQRGNFPDRFSGHQFPNYSSELNVNALLLGDSALYLCASSPEGALDTQYFGPGTRLTVL.

The genes are TRBV19 and TRBJ1-2, with 9 positions matching TRBD1. With 5 bases clipped from V and 8 bases from J, the junction kept 12 bases outside the gene matches. The CDR3 has 15 residues. In germline, CDR1 is LNHDA, CDR2 SQIVND (reference sequence). The CDR3 region has the DNA TGTGCCAGTAGTTCTGGGACAGGGAAGAGTGAGGGCTACACCTTC. Translated, it gives CASSSGTGKSEGYTF.

This clone appeared a single time. V and J are TRBV7-8 and TRBJ2-7; tentatively, D is TRBD1 or TRBD2 (5 bases each). Germline CDR1 and CDR2: SGHVS and FQNEAQ. The CDR3 covers 14 residues. The V gene lost 2 bases and the J gene lost 1 base, with 9 bases spanning the gap. In DNA form, the CDR3 reads TGTGCCAGCAGCTTAACCGAGGGGTCCTACGAGCAGTACTTC. This sequence encodes CASSLTEGSYEQYF.

Regarding this clone: A much larger clonotype is one base distant, so this may be a read error. Different DNA sequences within this sample yield the same CDR3. V is TRBV30 and J is TRBJ1-1; 7 bases are shared with TRBD1. Per germline, CDR1 GTSNPN and CDR2 SVGIG (reference sequence). The CDR3 runs to 13 residues. Trimming removed 5 bases from V and 4 bases from J; junction bases left unmatched: 7. The CDR3 bases are TGTGCCTGGTACGAGGGGACAGCCACTGAAGCTTTCTTT. It translates to CAWYEGTATEAFF. The whole variable domain, filled in from reference TRBV30 and TRBJ1-1, reads SQTIHQWPATLVQPVGSPLSLECTVEGTSNPNLYWYRQAAGRGLQLLFYSVGIGQISSEVPQNLSASRPQDRQFILSSKKLLLSDSGFYLCAWYEGTATEAFFGQGTRLTVV.

V is TRBV7-2 and J is TRBJ1-6; no reliable D call. There are 19 residues in the CDR3. CDR1 is SGHTA and CDR2 is FQGNSA in the germline V gene. V dropped 2 bases and J dropped 0 bases, with 17 bases sitting between them. This chain's CDR3 is CASSLWGREGYSYNSPLHF. The CDR3 DNA reads TGTGCCAGCAGCTTATGGGGTCGTGAGGGTTACTCCTATAATTCACCCCTCCACTTT. Filled out from reference TRBV7-2 and TRBJ1-6, the complete variable domain reads GAGVSQSPSNKVTEKGKDVELRCDPISGHTALYWYRQSLGQGLEFLIYFQGNSAPDKSGLPSDRFSAERTGGSVSTLTIQRTQQEDSAVYLCASSLWGREGYSYNSPLHFGNGTRLTVT.

The chain combines TRBV30 with TRBJ1-4; D remains ambiguous. This CDR3 contains 16 residues. Trimming left V 3 bases short and J 1 base short, with 15 bases between. CDR1 GTSNPN and CDR2 SVGIG come from the germline V gene (reference sequence). The CDR3 region is CAWSTPGGQTNEKLFF. CDR3 sequence (DNA): TGTGCCTGGAGCACCCCGGGCGGTCAAACTAATGAAAAACTGTTTTTT.

The CDR3 reads CASSAGVHEQYF. CDR3 in DNA: TGTGCCAGCAGCGCAGGGGTCCACGAGCAGTACTTC. The chain joins TRBV2 to TRBJ2-7; the D gene is possibly TRBD1 (6 bases). Germline V gives CDR1 SNHLY, CDR2 FYNNEI. Trimming took off 6 bases at V and 5 bases at J, with 11 bases between the two ends. CDR3 size: 12 residues.

The chain recombines TRBV7-2 with TRBJ2-3, with D possibly being TRBD1 (5 bases). The CDR3 runs to 15 residues. Trimming stripped 2 bases from V and 4 bases from J, with 13 bases between. The germline V gene has CDR1 SGHTA and CDR2 FQGNSA. As DNA, the CDR3 is TGTGCCAGCAGCTTATCCAGGGATCGGGCAGATACGCAGTATTTT. This encodes CASSLSRDRADTQYF.